The 4 T cell receptor beta chains presented below share a single source sample, sequenced in a study of CD8 T cells in ankylosing spondylitis. TCRdb analysed the 5' RACE reads with MiXCR anew, one entry per CDR3 protein. The sample includes 180,000 or so distinct CDR3 sequences, roughly 12% of them seen just once. The sequenced sample consisted of blood, either unsorted or a sorted T cell fraction (not recorded which). All receptors come from a male donor with ankylosing spondylitis or in good health (not recorded which).

This chain joins TRBV4-1 and TRBJ2-3; D possibly corresponds to TRBD1 (6 bases). This CDR3 contains 15 residues. Deletions cut 4 bases from V and 2 bases from J, with 13 bases between. Germline CDR1 is MGHRA and CDR2 is YSYEKL. The CDR3 DNA reads TGCGCCAGCAGCCTGCGACAGGAAAACACAGATACGCAGTATTTT. As protein: CASSLRQENTDTQYF.

This clonotype was seen ten or more times. This CDR3 is CASTFGQGGSSPLHF. The CDR3 nucleotides read TGTGCCAGCACCTTTGGACAGGGTGGCAGTTCACCCCTCCACTTT. V usage is TRBV6-1 and J usage is TRBJ1-6, with 8 bases fitting TRBD1. The CDR3 extends over 15 amino acids. Trimming took 7 bases from V and 9 from J; bases not matched to a gene: 11. CDR1 and CDR2 from the germline V gene are MNHNS and SASEGT.

This CDR3 is CASSYAVGESYTF. The CDR3 DNA follows: TGTGCCAGCAGTTACGCAGTTGGGGAGAGCTACACCTTC. V gene TRBV6-5 combines with J gene TRBJ1-2; D not certain. With 2 bases removed from V and 9 bases from J, the gap between germline ends came to 13 bases. The CDR3 contains 13 residues. Germline values: CDR1 MNHEY, CDR2 SVGAGI.

This clonotype occurred many times. This chain uses TRBV29-1 with TRBJ2-1; 9 bases align to TRBD1. V was pared by 7 bases and J by 7 bases, with 8 bases of the junction left unmatched. The CDR3 runs to 13 residues. CDR1 and CDR2 from the germline V gene are SQVTM and ANQGSEA. This CDR3 is CSAGGQGGNEQFF. The CDR3 coding sequence is TGCAGCGCTGGGGGACAGGGTGGAAATGAGCAGTTCTTC.